These 8 T cell receptor beta chains were sequenced from one sample in a study of blood T cell repertoires in COVID-19. Data came from immunoSEQ multiplex PCR; TCRdb stores just in-frame clones and leaves some out. The table lists around 180,000 clones, under 80% of them singletons. The sample consisted of peripheral blood. The receptors here all came from a woman older than 75 with acute or convalescent COVID-19.

The genes are TRBV7-8 and TRBJ2-7, with 7 bases matching TRBD2. The CDR3 consists of 15 residues. V lost 5 bases to trimming and J lost 0 bases; unmatched junction nucleotides: 7. CDR1 SGHVS and CDR2 FQNEAQ come from the germline V gene. The CDR3 region is CASSQESGGSYEQYF. The CDR3 DNA reads as TGTGCCAGCAGCCAAGAGTCGGGGGGCTCCTACGAGCAGTACTTC.

The V gene is TRBV6-2 or TRBV6-3, the J gene TRBJ2-5; D gene unclear. CDR3 length equals 16 residues. The germline V and J ends were trimmed by 2 bases and 4 bases, with 17 bases remaining between them. Germline-derived CDR1 and CDR2 are MNHEY and SVGEGT. CDR3 amino acids: CASSYGPWAGRETQYF. For the CDR3, the DNA is TGTGCCAGCAGTTACGGTCCTTGGGCCGGCCGAGAGACCCAGTACTTC.

This chain connects TRBV28 to TRBJ1-6; no definite D call. Germline V gene data show CDR1 as MDHEN and CDR2 as SYDVKM. The CDR3 covers 14 residues. V dropped 5 bases and J dropped 7 bases, with 12 bases sitting between them. CDR3 DNA sequence: TGTGCCAGCAGTAGAAGAAAGCCCAATTCACCCCTCCACTTT. It encodes CASSRRKPNSPLHF.

Written as DNA, the CDR3 is TGTGCCAGCAGATGGGGACAGGGGGACACAGATACGCAGTATTTT. It is translated as CASRWGQGDTDTQYF. The chain recombines TRBV2 with TRBJ2-3; TRBD1 matches at 11 bases. Germline trimming cut 6 bases from V and 2 bases from J; bases unmatched to any gene: 4. Per the germline V gene, CDR1 is SNHLY and CDR2 is FYNNEI. CDR3 length: 15 residues.

This chain connects TRBV7-3 to TRBJ2-2; 7 nucleotides match TRBD2. The V gene's germline CDR1 is SGHTA and CDR2 FQGTGA. The CDR3 has 14 residues. J was trimmed by 3 bases and V by 2 bases; bases with no gene match: 0. The DNA for the CDR3 is TGTGCCAGCAGCTTAGCGGGAGACACCGGGGAGCTGTTTTTT. Translating it yields CASSLAGDTGELFF.

This chain links TRBV30 with TRBJ2-7; a possible D gene is TRBD1 (6 bases). From germline, CDR1 is GTSNPN and CDR2 SVGIG (reference sequence). This CDR3 has 12 amino acids. The V end lost 7 bases, the J end lost 0 bases, and 10 bases lay between the germline ends. The CDR3 loop is CAFDRSSYEQYF. The DNA of the CDR3 is TGTGCCTTTGACAGGTCCTCCTACGAGCAGTACTTC.

This clone was picked up a small number of times. This rearrangement joins TRBV7-3 to TRBJ2-2; TRBD2 matches at 7 bases. The trim removed 1 base at V and 6 bases at J, leaving 5 bases unmatched. The CDR3 covers 15 residues. Germline V gene lookup returns CDR1 SGHTA and CDR2 FQGTGA. CDR3 coding DNA: TGTGCCAGCAGCTTAAACGCGGGGGTCGCCGGGGAGCTGTTTTTT. Protein sequence: CASSLNAGVAGELFF.

The chain employs TRBV7-8 and TRBJ2-5, with D maybe TRBD1 (5 bases). The CDR3 is 16 amino acids. Germline-derived CDR1 and CDR2 are SGHVS and FQNEAQ. V was pared by 4 bases and J by 0 bases, with 15 bases between. CDR3 protein: CASSSETVPYQETQYF. CDR3 coding DNA: TGTGCCAGCAGCTCGGAGACAGTACCGTACCAAGAGACCCAGTACTTC.